The 17 T cell receptor beta chains listed next were all sequenced from one sample in a study of blood T cell repertoires in COVID-19. Produced via immunoSEQ multiplex PCR; TCRdb's table is partial and in-frame only. The data hold roughly 280,000 clones, with 88% observed a single time. The sample consisted of PBMCs or T cells enriched from blood (not recorded which). Source of these receptors: a woman aged 45 to 65 who had recovered from COVID-19.

The chain recombines TRBV5-6 with TRBJ1-5, with D perhaps TRBD1 (5 bases). V was shortened by 9 bases and J by 5 bases, with 15 bases between the two germline ends. The CDR3 has 13 amino acids. The V gene's germline CDR1 is SGHDT and CDR2 YYEEEE. As DNA, the CDR3 is TGTGCCACGAACAACTGGGGGGATCAGCCCCAGCATTTT. This translates into CATNNWGDQPQHF.

The chain joins TRBV7-2 to TRBJ2-1; TRBD1 might be the D (6 bases). Per the germline V gene, CDR1 is SGHTA and CDR2 is FQGNSA. The CDR3 consists of 15 residues. Trimming cost V 4 bases and J 4 bases, with 14 bases left between them. In nucleotides, the CDR3 is TGTGCCAGCAGCTCAACCGGAGGACAGTACAATGAGCAGTTCTTC. Its protein is CASSSTGGQYNEQFF. The variable domain in full, with the rest retrieved from reference TRBV7-2 and TRBJ2-1, is GAGVSQSPSNKVTEKGKDVELRCDPISGHTALYWYRQSLGQGLEFLIYFQGNSAPDKSGLPSDRFSAERTGGSVSTLTIQRTQQEDSAVYLCASSSTGGQYNEQFFGPGTRLTVL.

The table lists this clone with a count of one. V gene TRBV7-2 combines with J gene TRBJ2-7; 9 bases line up with TRBD2. The germline V gene encodes CDR1 SGHTA and CDR2 FQGNSA. Unmatched junction bases numbered 10, after V lost 1 base and J lost 3 bases. There are 17 residues in the CDR3. The CDR3 sequence: CASSLDFSGRGVYEQYF. As DNA, the CDR3 is TGTGCCAGCAGCTTAGACTTTAGCGGGAGAGGGGTCTACGAGCAGTACTTC.

The rearrangement uses TRBV9 and TRBJ1-5; tentative D call: TRBD1 (6 bases). The V and J ends lost 4 bases and 3 bases respectively, with 14 bases between them. The CDR3 consists of 15 residues. Germline values: CDR1 SGDLS, CDR2 YYNGEE. The CDR3 region has the DNA TGTGCCAGCAGCCCAAGTAGGGGGAACAATCAGCCCCAGCATTTT. Protein sequence: CASSPSRGNNQPQHF.

The chain recombines TRBV7-9 with TRBJ1-1, with 11 nucleotides matching TRBD1. V gave up 4 bases and J gave up 9 bases; unmatched junction bases: 10. Germline CDR1 and CDR2: SEHNR and FQNEAQ (reference sequence). CDR3 length: 15 amino acids. This chain's CDR3 is CASSSSPDRGLQAFF. The CDR3 DNA follows: TGTGCCAGCAGCTCTAGTCCGGACAGGGGGCTACAAGCTTTCTTT. Using reference TRBV7-9 and TRBJ1-1 for the parts outside the CDR3, the full variable domain is DTGVSQNPRHKITKRGQNVTFRCDPISEHNRLYWYRQTLGQGPEFLTYFQNEAQLEKSRLLSDRFSAERPKGSFSTLEIQRTEQGDSAMYLCASSSSPDRGLQAFFGQGTRLTVV.

This clone occurred a few times. This chain's CDR3 is CASSLVFRDTGELFF. The CDR3 DNA reads as TGTGCCAGCAGCTTGGTTTTCAGGGACACCGGGGAGCTGTTTTTT. The V call is TRBV5-8, the J call TRBJ2-2; possibly TRBD1 for D (5 bases). The length of the CDR3 is 15 residues. V lost 0 bases to trimming and J lost 3 bases, with 9 bases between them. Germline CDR1 reads SGHTS; CDR2 reads YDEGEE.

The J gene is TRBJ1-1, the V gene TRBV6-4, with a possible D match to TRBD1 (5 bases). The CDR3 loop spans 16 amino acids. V was cut by 4 bases and J by 3 bases, with 18 bases left in between. The germline gives CDR1 MRHNA, CDR2 SNTAGT. The CDR3 is CASSVPTRQQDTEAFF. CDR3 nucleotide sequence: TGTGCCAGCAGTGTCCCAACAAGACAGCAAGACACTGAAGCTTTCTTT.

The chain joins TRBV6-2 or TRBV6-3 to TRBJ1-2, with D perhaps TRBD1 (5 bases). Germline lookup yields CDR1 MNHEY and CDR2 SVGEGT. The V end was cut by 2 bases, the J end by 7 bases, with 14 bases between. The length of the CDR3 is 14 residues. CDR3 amino acids: CASSYGAIQGGYTF. DNA of the CDR3: TGTGCCAGCAGTTACGGAGCGATCCAGGGTGGCTACACCTTC.

The chain joins TRBV27 to TRBJ1-1; tentatively, D is TRBD1 (6 bases). The CDR3 loop spans 14 amino acids. Trimming left V 1 base short and J 4 bases short, with 10 bases between. Germline CDR1 reads MNHEY; CDR2 reads SMNVEV (reference sequence). CDR3: CASSLWGQVTEAFF. The CDR3 coding sequence is TGTGCCAGCAGTTTATGGGGGCAAGTCACTGAAGCTTTCTTT.

V is TRBV27 and J is TRBJ1-1; D remains ambiguous. Trimming stripped 6 bases from V and 1 base from J, with 21 bases between. The CDR3 consists of 17 residues. Germline CDR1 and CDR2: MNHEY and SMNVEV (reference sequence). The CDR3 DNA follows: TGTGCCAGCAGAAAAAGCATACTGTTTCTCACGAACACTGAAGCTTTCTTT. Protein sequence: CASRKSILFLTNTEAFF.

This rearrangement joins TRBV28 to TRBJ2-3, with D maybe TRBD2 (6 bases). CDR3 length: 16 residues. Germline V lookup: CDR1 MDHEN, CDR2 SYDVKM. Trimming took 5 bases from V and 0 from J, leaving 15 bases between them. CDR3 protein: CASSTPRGTSTDTQYF. CDR3 nucleotides: TGTGCCAGCAGTACCCCACGGGGGACTAGCACAGATACGCAGTATTTT.

The chain combines TRBV10-3 with TRBJ1-1; 10 nucleotides agree with TRBD1. The CDR3 loop spans 16 amino acids. Trimming at V came to 6 bases and at J to 1 base, leaving 8 bases not matched to a gene. Germline CDR1 reads ENHRY; CDR2 reads SYGVKD. CDR3 coding DNA: TGTGCCATCAGAAAAAGTGGGACAGGGGAGAACACTGAAGCTTTCTTT. Protein product: CAIRKSGTGENTEAFF.

The CDR3 loop is CASSVGQSTNQPQHF. The DNA of the CDR3 is TGTGCCAGCAGCGTGGGACAGTCGACCAATCAGCCCCAGCATTTT. The chain links TRBV5-8 to TRBJ1-5, with 7 bases identical to TRBD1. Unmatched junction bases numbered 7, after V lost 4 bases and J lost 3 bases. The CDR3 is 15 amino acids. CDR1 is SGHTS, CDR2 YDEGEE, per germline.

The CDR3 DNA sequence: TGTGCCAGCAGCTTAGGCGGAGAAGCTTTCTTT. Its translation: CASSLGGEAFF. J is TRBJ1-1 and V is TRBV7-9; D is uncertain. Germline V lookup: CDR1 SEHNR, CDR2 FQNEAQ (reference sequence). The length of the CDR3 is 11 residues. V was clipped by 1 base and J by 8 bases, with 5 bases between them.

The chain is built from TRBV29-1 and TRBJ2-3; the match to TRBD2 covers 10 bases. CDR1 is SQVTM, CDR2 ANQGSEA, per germline. There are 18 residues in the CDR3. V trimming: 3 bases; J trimming: 6 bases; junction bases outside the gene matches: 18. Here the CDR3 DNA reads TGCAGCGTTGATCGGTTGCGGCCGGCTAGCGGGGGTGGGGATACGCAGTATTTT. Translating it yields CSVDRLRPASGGGDTQYF.

The chain carries TRBV27 and TRBJ1-2, with D perhaps matching TRBD1 (5 bases). V gave up 3 bases and J gave up 1 base, with 15 bases separating them. The CDR3 length is 16 residues. Germline V lookup: CDR1 MNHEY, CDR2 SMNVEV (reference sequence). CDR3 region: CASSLAPFDSNYGYTF. CDR3 sequence (DNA): TGTGCCAGCAGTTTGGCCCCCTTCGACAGTAACTATGGCTACACCTTC.

This chain links TRBV28 with TRBJ2-3; TRBD2 agrees at 10 bases. The germline V gene encodes CDR1 MDHEN and CDR2 SYDVKM. The V and J ends lost 6 bases and 4 bases, in that order; junction bases with no gene match: 10. The CDR3 runs to 16 residues. The CDR3 reads CASSSSGSRGADTQYF. For the CDR3, the DNA is TGTGCCAGCAGCTCTAGCGGGAGCCGAGGGGCAGATACGCAGTATTTT.